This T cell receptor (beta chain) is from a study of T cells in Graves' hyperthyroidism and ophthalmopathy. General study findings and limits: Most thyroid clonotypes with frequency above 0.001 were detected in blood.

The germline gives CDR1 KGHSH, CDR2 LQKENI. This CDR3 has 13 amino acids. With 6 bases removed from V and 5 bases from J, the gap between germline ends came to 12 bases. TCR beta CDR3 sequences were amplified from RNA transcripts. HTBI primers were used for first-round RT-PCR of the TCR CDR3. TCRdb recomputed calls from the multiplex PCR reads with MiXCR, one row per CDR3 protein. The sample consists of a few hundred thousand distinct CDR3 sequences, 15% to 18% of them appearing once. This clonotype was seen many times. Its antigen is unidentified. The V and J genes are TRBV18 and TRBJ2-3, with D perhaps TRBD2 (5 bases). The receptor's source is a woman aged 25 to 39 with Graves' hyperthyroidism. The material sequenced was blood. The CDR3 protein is CASSPLREDTQYF. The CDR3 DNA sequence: TGTGCCAGCTCCCCCCTGAGGGAAGATACGCAGTATTTT. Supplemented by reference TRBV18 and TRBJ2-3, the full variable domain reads NAGVMQNPRHLVRRRGQEARLRCSPMKGHSHVYWYRQLPEEGLKFMVYLQKENIIDESGMPKERFSAEFPKEGPSILRIQQVVRGDSAAYFCASSPLREDTQYFGPGTRLTVL.